These 27 T cell receptor beta chains share one sample of origin, sequenced in a study of shared clonotypes between healthy human individuals. The table came from immunoSEQ multiplex PCR; TCRdb's copy has only in-frame clones and leaves some out. Counted here are about a million clones, approximately 80% occurring once; the ten biggest clones make up 0.89%. Material for sequencing was memory CD4+ T cells from PBMCs. Subset of the sample: CD45RA-negative fraction. The receptors were sampled from a man aged 18 to 29 in good health. Some clones in this sample may be carry-over from other donors' samples.

This clone was counted once. This rearrangement joins TRBV19 to TRBJ1-2, with D uncertain. Germline lookup yields CDR1 LNHDA and CDR2 SQIVND (reference sequence). The V gene lost 3 bases and the J gene lost 1 base, with 12 bases spanning the gap. The CDR3 extends over 15 amino acids. CDR3 sequence reads: CASSIIKKGNYGYTF. CDR3 sequence (DNA): TGTGCCAGTAGTATTATCAAGAAGGGTAACTATGGCTACACCTTC.

This chain connects TRBV28 to TRBJ1-1; 9 nucleotides agree with TRBD1. The J segment lost 1 base and the V segment lost 1 base, leaving 1 base of the junction unmatched. This CDR3 is built from 15 residues. Germline CDR1 reads MDHEN; CDR2 reads SYDVKM. The CDR3 loop is CASSLSQGANTEAFF. The CDR3 DNA sequence: TGTGCCAGCAGTTTATCACAGGGGGCGAACACTGAAGCTTTCTTT. The full variable domain, rest sourced from reference TRBV28 and TRBJ1-1, is DVKVTQSSRYLVKRTGEKVFLECVQDMDHENMFWYRQDPGLGLRLIYFSYDVKMKEKGDIPEGYSVSREKKERFSLILESASTNQTSMYLCASSLSQGANTEAFFGQGTRLTVV.

Only one count was recorded for this clone. V usage is TRBV10-3 and J usage is TRBJ2-5; D may be TRBD2 (6 bases). Trimming took 10 bases from V and 4 from J, leaving 10 bases between them. The germline gives CDR1 ENHRY, CDR2 SYGVKD. The CDR3 is made up of 11 amino acids. CDR3 sequence: CATKEGETQYF. In DNA, the CDR3 is TGTGCCACTAAGGAGGGAGAGACCCAGTACTTC.

V usage is TRBV29-1 and J usage is TRBJ2-1; 8 positions match TRBD2. The CDR3 runs 14 residues. Per the germline V gene, CDR1 is SQVTM and CDR2 is ANQGSEA. J lost 3 bases, V lost 0 bases, and 1 base had no gene match. The CDR3 nucleotides are TGCAGCGTTGAAGACACTAGCGGCTACAATGAGCAGTTCTTC. It specifies CSVEDTSGYNEQFF.

J is TRBJ2-2 and V is TRBV7-9; 10 nucleotides align to TRBD1. CDR3 size: 17 residues. The J segment lost 1 base and the V segment lost 5 bases, leaving 7 bases of the junction unmatched. Germline-derived CDR1 and CDR2 are SEHNR and FQNEAQ (reference sequence). Here the CDR3 reads CASSPDRGHLNTGELFF. CDR3 coding DNA: TGTGCCAGCAGCCCCGACAGGGGGCATTTGAACACCGGGGAGCTGTTTTTT.

In this sample, this clone turned up a few times. V usage is TRBV7-8 and J usage is TRBJ1-2; D is perhaps TRBD1 (6 bases). The CDR3 consists of 14 residues. Trimming removed 5 bases from V and 4 bases from J, with 14 bases in between. Germline V CDR1 and CDR2: SGHVS, FQNEAQ. CDR3 residues: CASSPEGGGYGYTF. CDR3 in DNA: TGTGCCAGCAGCCCCGAGGGGGGTGGCTATGGCTACACCTTC.

This CDR3 reads CASSGVRASGATGELFF. The CDR3 coding sequence is TGTGCCAGCAGCGGGGTCCGGGCCTCCGGGGCCACCGGGGAGCTGTTTTTT. The genes are TRBV7-2 and TRBJ2-2; D possibly matches TRBD1 or TRBD2 (5 bases each). With 5 bases removed from V and 4 bases from J, the gap between germline ends came to 20 bases. CDR3 size: 17 residues. The germline V gene encodes CDR1 SGHTA and CDR2 FQGNSA.

V gene TRBV2 combines with J gene TRBJ2-7, with 12 bases aligning to TRBD1. This CDR3 spans 15 amino acids. Germline V gene lookup returns CDR1 SNHLY and CDR2 FYNNEI. Trimming removed 5 bases from V and 4 bases from J; junction bases left unmatched: 6. CDR3 amino acids: CASSYGTGGLYEQYF. In DNA, the CDR3 is TGTGCCAGCAGTTACGGGACAGGGGGCTTGTACGAGCAGTACTTC.

The J gene is TRBJ1-2, the V gene TRBV11-3; possibly TRBD1 for D (6 bases). Trimming removed 8 bases from V and 5 bases from J, with 15 bases in between. Germline V CDR1 and CDR2: SGHNT, YENEEA. The CDR3 contains 13 residues. The CDR3 sequence: CASGTGASYGYTF. DNA for the CDR3: TGTGCCAGCGGTACGGGGGCTAGTTATGGCTACACCTTC.

This clone was seen more than once but under ten times. The V call is TRBV5-1, the J call TRBJ2-7, with a possible D match to TRBD1 (6 bases). Per the germline V gene, CDR1 is SGHRS and CDR2 is YFSETQ. This CDR3 is built from 12 residues. Trimming pared 1 base from V and 6 bases from J, leaving 8 bases between. The chain's CDR3 is CASSLTGLEQYF. In DNA form, the CDR3 reads TGCGCCAGCAGCTTGACAGGGCTCGAGCAGTACTTC.

V usage is TRBV5-1 and J usage is TRBJ2-1; TRBD2 aligns across 15 bases. Germline trimming cut 4 bases from V and 4 bases from J; bases unmatched to any gene: 6. The CDR3 covers 17 residues. Germline V CDR1 and CDR2: SGHRS, YFSETQ. The CDR3 protein is CASSPGLAGGLYNEQFF. Written as DNA, the CDR3 is TGCGCCAGCAGCCCAGGACTAGCGGGAGGGCTATACAATGAGCAGTTCTTC.

The V call is TRBV7-3, the J call TRBJ2-1, with a possible D match to TRBD2 (6 bases). Deletions cut 5 bases from V and 6 bases from J, with 14 bases between. The germline gives CDR1 SGHTA, CDR2 FQGTGA. This CDR3 comprises 14 residues. CDR3 residues: CASSDRRGGNEQFF. DNA of the CDR3: TGTGCCAGCAGCGACAGAAGGGGAGGCAATGAGCAGTTCTTC.

This chain uses TRBV11-3 with TRBJ2-4; D gene ambiguous. The V and J ends lost 1 base and 2 bases respectively, with 12 bases between them. The V gene's germline CDR1 is SGHNT and CDR2 YENEEA. The CDR3 is made up of 16 amino acids. The chain's CDR3 is CASSLVQVTPKNIQYF. The DNA for the CDR3 is TGTGCCAGCAGCTTAGTCCAAGTAACGCCCAAAAACATTCAGTACTTC.

The genes are TRBV2 and TRBJ2-7, with D perhaps matching TRBD1 (5 bases). This CDR3 has 13 amino acids. The ends were cut back, 6 bases at V and 4 bases at J, with 13 bases in the middle. CDR1 SNHLY and CDR2 FYNNEI come from the germline V gene. For the CDR3, the DNA is TGTGCCAGCAGCGGACATGAGAGTTACGAGCAGTACTTC. It yields the protein CASSGHESYEQYF. Looking up the rest from reference TRBV2 and TRBJ2-7 gives the full variable domain: EPEVTQTPSHQVTQMGQEVILRCVPISNHLYFYWYRQILGQKVEFLVSFYNNEISEKSEIFDDQFSVERPDGSNFTLKIRSTKLEDSAMYFCASSGHESYEQYFGPGTRLTVT.

This chain uses TRBV2 with TRBJ2-5; 8 bases align to TRBD2. Unmatched junction bases numbered 9, after V lost 5 bases and J lost 7 bases. Germline V gene data show CDR1 as SNHLY and CDR2 as FYNNEI. The CDR3 consists of 14 residues. The CDR3 DNA reads as TGTGCCAGCAGTCCTCAGACTAGCGAGGGGACCCAGTACTTC. Its translation is CASSPQTSEGTQYF.

Comment on this clone: A read error may be the cause here, since a much bigger clone is one base away. As the CDR3 is not closed by the conserved phenylalanine or tryptophan, this likely results from a read error. This chain joins TRBV29-1 and TRBJ1-2, with 7 nucleotides matching TRBD1. The CDR3 loop spans 13 amino acids. With V trimmed by 0 bases and J by 7 bases, 5 bases remained unmatched. The germline CDR1 and CDR2 sequences are SQVTM and ANQGSEA. CDR3 DNA: TGCAGCGTTGAAGAAACAGGGGATGGTGGCTACACCCTC. Protein: CSVEETGDGGYTL.

This clone came up many times. The chain joins TRBV2 to TRBJ1-5, with no clear D. Looked up from germline, CDR1 is SNHLY and CDR2 is FYNNEI. V lost 3 bases, J lost 7 bases, and 16 bases lay in between. The CDR3 has 15 amino acids. As DNA, the CDR3 is TGTGCCAGCAGTGATACGGGAGGGAGGGAGCAGCCCCAGCATTTT. This codes for CASSDTGGREQPQHF.

The V call is TRBV7-9, the J call TRBJ2-1; 7 bases agree with TRBD2. Germline trimming cut 5 bases from V and 7 bases from J; bases unmatched to any gene: 11. The CDR3 totals 15 residues. Germline CDR1 and CDR2: SEHNR and FQNEAQ (reference sequence). CDR3 loop: CASSIRGRESNEQFF. CDR3 DNA: TGTGCCAGCAGCATCCGAGGGAGGGAGAGTAATGAGCAGTTCTTC. The full variable domain, completed using reference TRBV7-9 and TRBJ2-1, is DTGVSQNPRHKITKRGQNVTFRCDPISEHNRLYWYRQTLGQGPEFLTYFQNEAQLEKSRLLSDRFSAERPKGSFSTLEIQRTEQGDSAMYLCASSIRGRESNEQFFGPGTRLTVL.

The chain couples TRBV18 to TRBJ2-7, with D perhaps TRBD2 (6 bases). The CDR3 has 14 amino acids. Germline-derived CDR1 and CDR2 are KGHSH and LQKENI. V was trimmed by 4 bases and J by 6 bases, leaving 16 bases between them. The CDR3, as DNA: TGTGCCAGCTCACGGGGACTCGGGGATCCCGAGCAGTACTTC. Amino acid sequence: CASSRGLGDPEQYF. Based on the CDR3 plus reference TRBV18 and TRBJ2-7, the full variable domain is NAGVMQNPRHLVRRRGQEARLRCSPMKGHSHVYWYRQLPEEGLKFMVYLQKENIIDESGMPKERFSAEFPKEGPSILRIQQVVRGDSAAYFCASSRGLGDPEQYFGPGTRLTVT.

The J gene is TRBJ2-1, the V gene TRBV20-1; D is unclear. Germline values: CDR1 DFQATT, CDR2 SNEGSKA (reference sequence). V was cut by 0 bases and J by 11 bases, with 8 bases left in between. The CDR3 is 11 residues long. As DNA, the CDR3 is TGCAGTGCTAGAGAGGATCTCCAGCAGTTCTTC. It yields the protein CSAREDLQQFF.

The J gene is TRBJ2-4, the V gene TRBV4-1; D remains unclear. The germline CDR1 and CDR2 sequences are MGHRA and YSYEKL. This CDR3 has 14 amino acids. V lost 2 bases, J lost 8 bases, and 13 bases lay in between. CDR3: CASSQNLVGDIQYF. CDR3 in DNA: TGCGCCAGCAGCCAAAATTTGGTAGGTGACATTCAGTACTTC.

The rearrangement uses TRBV7-3 and TRBJ2-1; D tentatively fits TRBD1 or TRBD2 (6 bases each). The CDR3 contains 14 residues. The V gene's germline CDR1 is SGHTA and CDR2 FQGTGA. Trimming removed 0 bases from V and 9 bases from J, with 12 bases in between. The CDR3 nucleotides read TGTGCCAGCAGCTTAACAACGGGGGCCGGTGAGCAGTTCTTC. Amino acids: CASSLTTGAGEQFF.

In its sample, this clone was seen once. The rearrangement joins TRBV28 to TRBJ2-7, with 7 bases lining up with TRBD1. The CDR3 consists of 20 residues. Trimming at V came to 5 bases and at J to 0 bases, leaving 22 bases not matched to a gene. Per the germline V gene, CDR1 is MDHEN and CDR2 is SYDVKM. The CDR3 region is CASSRGKLDRVSPPSYEQYF. The CDR3 nucleotides are TGTGCCAGCAGTCGGGGAAAACTAGACAGGGTGAGTCCTCCCTCCTACGAGCAGTACTTC.

The chain employs TRBV6-5 and TRBJ1-4; no clear D gene. The CDR3 runs to 13 residues. Looked up from germline, CDR1 is MNHEY and CDR2 is SVGAGI. Between the trimmed V and J ends, which lost 5 bases and 8 bases, there was a span of 12 bases. DNA for the CDR3: TGTGCCAGCAGTGCCCTCGGAGGCGAAAAACTGTTTTTT. Its protein product is CASSALGGEKLFF.

This chain uses TRBV10-3 with TRBJ2-5, with a possible D match to TRBD2 (5 bases). Trimming shortened V by 8 bases and J by 2 bases, and 12 bases separated the two germline ends. The CDR3 is made up of 13 amino acids. Germline V gene data show CDR1 as ENHRY and CDR2 as SYGVKD. The CDR3 loop reads CAISPGLQETQYF. The DNA for the CDR3 is TGTGCCATCTCCCCCGGACTTCAAGAGACCCAGTACTTC.

V and J are TRBV10-1 and TRBJ2-2, with 8 bases aligning to TRBD2. In germline, CDR1 is WNHNN, CDR2 SYGVQD (reference sequence). The CDR3 covers 15 residues. V lost 5 bases to trimming and J lost 5 bases; unmatched junction nucleotides: 7. The CDR3: CASSLGTRGTGELFF. The CDR3 coding sequence is TGCGCCAGCAGTTTAGGGACTAGAGGAACCGGGGAGCTGTTTTTT.

This clone has only a few counts. The V call is TRBV6-1, the J call TRBJ1-1; the D is unclear. The CDR3 extends over 13 amino acids. The germline gives CDR1 MNHNS, CDR2 SASEGT. Trimming stripped 4 bases from V and 1 base from J, with 7 bases between. CDR3: CASSARENTEAFF. The CDR3 DNA reads as TGTGCCAGCAGTGCCCGGGAGAACACTGAAGCTTTCTTT.